This T cell receptor (beta chain) was identified during a study of shared clonotypes between healthy human individuals. Study-level background: For every donor, three CD4 naive, three CD4 memory, two CD8 naive and one CD8 memory plates were used.

Germline values: CDR1 LGHNA, CDR2 YNFKEQ. J was trimmed by 1 base and V by 5 bases; bases with no gene match: 7. The CDR3 extends over 16 amino acids. TCRdb's copy holds only in-frame clones and misses some; the assay was immunoSEQ multiplex PCR. The table lists over a million clones, about 75% of them singletons. The sample taken for sequencing was memory CD4+ T cells sorted from blood. As for subset: CD45RA-negative fraction. The origin of this receptor is a man aged 18 to 29 in good health. The chain couples TRBV4-2 to TRBJ2-1, with 8 bases that match TRBD2. The CDR3 protein is CASSTATSASYNEQFF. The CDR3 nucleotides are TGTGCCAGCAGCACAGCGACTAGCGCTTCCTACAATGAGCAGTTCTTC.